This T cell receptor (gamma chain) originates from a study of human gamma delta and Vdelta1 T cells. Study-wide results and limits: Delta One T cells were reportedly polyclonal and broadly cytotoxic against acute myeloid leukemia.

Details on this clone: The antigen is not known.

V was clipped by 3 bases and J by 8 bases; unmatched bases: 7. Germline assignment: CDR1 VINAFY and CDR2 YDVSNSKD. The CDR3 consists of 12 residues. TCRdb reprocessed the PCR reads through CATT. The top ten hold under 3% of the sample, which has approximately 9,000 gamma-chain clones, 40% to 50% seen once. The chain links TRGV5 to TRGJ1 or TRGJ2. The sequenced sample was Vdelta1 gamma-delta T cells from blood grown in culture (DOT cells). This clonotype originated in a human donor in good health. The CDR3 protein is CATWDGSNKKLF. Here the CDR3 DNA reads TGTGCCACCTGGGACGGTTCGAATAAGAAACTCTTT.